Presented here are 13 T cell receptor beta chains from one specimen sequenced in a study of control samples from healthy donors and cancer patients. Only in-frame clones appear in the TCRdb table, and some are missing; sequencing was by immunoSEQ multiplex PCR. This sample has 100,000 to 150,000 clones, with 85% to 95% found just once. What was sequenced was PBMCs. These TCRs come from a middle-aged man with head and neck cancer.

The rearrangement uses TRBV19 and TRBJ2-5; the D gene is possibly TRBD1 (7 bases). This CDR3 contains 13 residues. Trimming stripped 6 bases from V and 5 bases from J, with 13 bases between. The germline gives CDR1 LNHDA, CDR2 SQIVND (reference sequence). CDR3 DNA sequence: TGTGCCAGTAGCGGCAGGGGGAGGGAGACCCAGTACTTC. Its protein product is CASSGRGRETQYF.

This sequence joins TRBV18 and TRBJ2-3; TRBD2 aligns across 8 bases. From germline, CDR1 is KGHSH and CDR2 LQKENI. With 2 bases clipped from V and 4 bases from J, the junction kept 17 bases outside the gene matches. The CDR3 is 19 amino acids. In DNA, the CDR3 is TGTGCCAGCTCACCATGGTTAGCGGGGCAACGACCTGGGGCAGATACGCAGTATTTT. Its protein is CASSPWLAGQRPGADTQYF.

The CDR3 DNA reads as TGTGCCAGCAGTTTTCTAGGTTCTGGGGCCAACGTCCTGACTTTC. Amino acid sequence: CASSFLGSGANVLTF. The chain combines TRBV27 with TRBJ2-6; D is unresolved. Trimming cost V 3 bases and J 1 base, with 7 bases left between them. The CDR3 consists of 15 residues. The germline gives CDR1 MNHEY, CDR2 SMNVEV (reference sequence).

This chain connects TRBV10-3 to TRBJ1-2; D is ambiguous. CDR3 length: 12 amino acids. Per germline, CDR1 ENHRY and CDR2 SYGVKD. Trimming cost V 3 bases and J 7 bases, with 9 bases left between them. The chain's CDR3 is CAISDEGLGYTF. The DNA of the CDR3 is TGTGCCATCAGTGACGAGGGTCTTGGCTACACCTTC.

This chain uses TRBV29-1 with TRBJ1-1, with unresolved D. The CDR3 runs 12 residues. V was pared by 4 bases and J by 4 bases, with 10 bases between. Germline lookup yields CDR1 SQVTM and CDR2 ANQGSEA. CDR3 protein: CSVAERITEAFF. CDR3 sequence (DNA): TGCAGCGTTGCAGAACGGATCACTGAAGCTTTCTTT.

This rearrangement joins TRBV2 to TRBJ1-1, with a possible D match to TRBD1 (6 bases). The V gene's germline CDR1 is SNHLY and CDR2 FYNNEI. This CDR3 comprises 13 residues. Between the trimmed V and J ends, which lost 8 bases and 3 bases, there was a span of 13 bases. The CDR3 DNA follows: TGTGCCAGCGGCCGACAGGTTGACACTGAAGCTTTCTTT. This gives the protein CASGRQVDTEAFF.

The gene calls are TRBV27 and TRBJ2-6, with TRBD2 as a possible D gene (5 bases). The V end lost 7 bases, the J end lost 3 bases, and 25 bases lay between the germline ends. This CDR3 is 19 amino acids long. Germline CDR1 MNHEY, CDR2 SMNVEV (reference sequence). The CDR3 DNA is TGTGCCAGCACCCTCAAGCCCGGAAACATACGGGGTGGGGCCAACGTCCTGACTTTC. This codes for CASTLKPGNIRGGANVLTF.

With regard to this clone: The same CDR3 can be traced to other DNA sequences in this sample. V usage is TRBV18 and J usage is TRBJ1-1, with D possibly being TRBD1 (6 bases). The germline V gene has CDR1 KGHSH and CDR2 LQKENI. V shed 3 bases and J shed 7 bases, with 15 bases lying between them. The CDR3 consists of 14 residues. The CDR3 DNA is TGTGCCAGCTCACCTTCTATACAGGGCCTTGAAGCTTTCTTT. It specifies CASSPSIQGLEAFF.

V gene TRBV18 combines with J gene TRBJ2-1; no reliable D call. Germline V gives CDR1 KGHSH, CDR2 LQKENI. CDR3 length: 15 residues. Deletions cut 5 bases from V and 3 bases from J, with 14 bases between. The CDR3 region has the DNA TGTGCCAGCTCAACGTCCAGAGCAGGCTACAATGAGCAGTTCTTC. The encoded protein is CASSTSRAGYNEQFF.

This sequence joins TRBV2 and TRBJ2-7; 9 nucleotides match TRBD2. V dropped 1 base and J dropped 7; count of bases not matched to a gene: 11. The CDR3 length is 16 residues. CDR1 is SNHLY, CDR2 FYNNEI, per germline. In DNA, the CDR3 is TGTGCCAGCAGTGAAGATGGTCTAGCGGGGTCCGGTGAGCAGTACTTC. Residues: CASSEDGLAGSGEQYF. Variable domain in full (rest from reference TRBV2 and TRBJ2-7): EPEVTQTPSHQVTQMGQEVILRCVPISNHLYFYWYRQILGQKVEFLVSFYNNEISEKSEIFDDQFSVERPDGSNFTLKIRSTKLEDSAMYFCASSEDGLAGSGEQYFGPGTRLTVT.

The V gene is TRBV3-1 (or the pseudogene TRBV3-2), the J gene TRBJ1-1; D call uncertain. This CDR3 is 14 amino acids long. The V end was cut by 0 bases, the J end by 10 bases, with 15 bases between. Germline V gene lookup returns CDR1 LGHDT and CDR2 YNNKEL (reference sequence). The CDR3 bases are TGTGCCAGCAGCCAAGATGGGTCGGGCAGGAGAGCTTTCTTT. It translates to CASSQDGSGRRAFF.

The genes are TRBV6-4 and TRBJ2-5, with a weak D call TRBD2 (5 bases). The V gene lost 6 bases and the J gene lost 5 bases, with 13 bases spanning the gap. The CDR3 runs to 13 residues. Germline V gives CDR1 MRHNA, CDR2 SNTAGT. The CDR3 sequence is CASSPTGLETQYF. The CDR3 DNA is TGTGCCAGCAGCCCGACGGGGTTGGAGACCCAGTACTTC.

The rearrangement uses TRBV7-2 and TRBJ1-1; TRBD1 might be the D (5 bases). V was cut by 4 bases and J by 8 bases, with 14 bases left in between. Germline CDR1 reads SGHTA; CDR2 reads FQGNSA. The CDR3 is made up of 13 amino acids. This CDR3 reads CASSYGGGGEAFF. CDR3 nucleotide sequence: TGTGCCAGCAGCTATGGGGGAGGAGGGGAAGCTTTCTTT.